This T cell receptor (beta chain) was sequenced during a study of shared clonotypes between healthy human individuals. The V and J ends lost 4 bases and 1 base respectively, with 8 bases between them. Germline values: CDR1 SGHRS, CDR2 YFSETQ. This CDR3 spans 13 amino acids. Repertoires were generated with immunoSEQ multiplex PCR, while TCRdb's copy carries only in-frame clones and drops some. In the table there are about 2 million clones, roughly 94% of which are singletons. Findings and limits, study-wide: Shared clonotypes: roughly 4.7% naive CD4, roughly 3.5% naive CD8, around 2.4% memory CD4, approximately 0.37% memory CD8.

About this clone itself: Its matching antigen is unknown.

The sequence derives from a man aged 18 to 30 in good health. The genes are TRBV5-1 and TRBJ2-5; the D is unclear. Sequenced sample: naive CD4+ T cells sorted from blood. Noted subset: CD45RA+ positively selected. The CDR3 bases are TGCGCCAGCAGCGTCCTGAGCCAAGAGACCCAGTACTTC. It codes for CASSVLSQETQYF.